This TCR beta chain was retrieved from a study of graft-versus-host responses after intestinal transplantation (dated by TCRdb to the early 2020s). For context, the study as a whole: Multivisceral, liver-intestinal, or isolated intestinal transplants were received by the recipients. Rather than going through the commercial service, samples from a few later patients were sequenced in-house on an Illumina MiSeq and processed with MiXCR. Of the roughly 24 intestinal transplant recipients enrolled in the cohort, one of whom was a retransplant, 3 patients without pretransplant specimens were excluded. To identify alloreactive clones, pre-transplant mixed lymphocyte reaction products were sequenced and then compared with unstimulated pre-transplant donor and recipient T cells. After intestinal transplantation, graft-versus-host and host-versus-graft alloreactive T cell clones in the graft, circulation and bone marrow were tracked using bulk TCR-beta CDR3 sequencing. A peak of at least 4% donor T cells among recipient peripheral blood mononuclear cells was the definition used for donor T cell macrochimerism. Every recipient was given anti-thymocyte globulin induction, followed by 2 to 4 years of maintenance tacrolimus and steroids. Paper-wide results and their limitations: In patients with donor T cell macrochimerism, the allografts had high GvH to HvG T cell clonal ratios. GvH clones were detected in recipient bone marrow, and some of these GvH clones were observed earlier in ileal mucosa or blood, consistent with an intestinal mucosal origin. The relatively low number and heterogeneity of intestinal transplant patients limited the conclusions. Early after transplant, peak levels of circulating GvH clones were associated with declines in HvG clones.

As concerns this clone: What this receptor recognizes is not known. Base qualities are not provided; no much larger clone lies one nucleotide away.

Library preparation employed the immunoSEQ multiplex PCR assay. For most patients, genomic DNA was isolated with the Qiagen DNeasy Blood and Tissue Kit and shipped frozen to Adaptive Biotechnologies for TCR sequencing. High-throughput TCR-beta CDR3 sequencing of genomic DNA from most patients was performed by Adaptive Biotechnologies. As for the authors' bioinformatics: TCR sequencing data for over 15 patients were retrieved from Adaptive's ImmunoSEQ software; a few other patients were processed with MiXCR and VDJtools. To correct CD4 versus CD8 sorting errors, any sequence found in both subsets at a frequency ratio below 5:1 was removed. CDR3 nucleotide sequences shared between donor and recipient were removed because the origin of such sequences could not be assigned. At least 2-fold expansion over unstimulated cells and a minimum CFSE-low frequency of 0.002% (template counts) or 0.001% (read counts) were required for clones to be classified as alloreactive. Clones were considered mappable if detected in sequenced pre-transplant spleen, lymph node, or MLR CFSE-low populations of the donor or recipient. The cumulative frequency of alloreactive clones was calculated as a percentage of all sequences, weighted by copy number. TCRdb carries this immuneACCESS record with in-frame sequences only. Its versions omit some clonotypes, under half of them owing to an unresolved V gene in the studies checked, with the rest unexplained. That table gives V, J and clone size, and the DNA gave D and trimming. The sample table holds about 88,000 clones, of which 85% to 90% were seen once. Of the sample, 0.11% is held by the ten largest clones.

Counted from cysteine to phenylalanine, this CDR3 has 12 amino acids. The sequence is cut down to CDR3 DNA, 36 bases in frame from base 1. As encoded in the germline V gene (reference sequence), CDR1 is SEHNR while CDR2 is FQNEAQ. V was cut back by 4 bases and J by 3 bases, leaving a gap of 7 bases between them. The time point label, as the study defines it: cells obtained before transplantation from donor or recipient. CD3+CD4+ and CD3+CD8+ populations were FACS-sorted from unstimulated pre-transplant donor and recipient cells taken from spleen or lymph nodes. The clonotype originates from a human donor who received an intestinal transplant. The chain joins TRBV7-9 to TRBJ2-7, with the D gene call left open. Material: unstimulated CD4+ T cells sorted from spleen or lymph node cells, obtained before intestinal transplant. The CDR3: CASSYADYEQYF. The DNA reads as follows: TGTGCCAGCAGCTATGCGGACTACGAGCAGTACTTC. Beyond the CDR3, the reference TRBV7-9 and TRBJ2-7 genes provide the residues; the full variable domain reads: DTGVSQNPRHKITKRGQNVTFRCDPISEHNRLYWYRQTLGQGPEFLTYFQNEAQLEKSRLLSDRFSAERPKGSFSTLEIQRTEQGDSAMYLCASSYADYEQYFGPGTRLTVT.